The 10 T cell receptor beta chains below all came from one sample that was sequenced in a study of metastatic and nonmetastatic thyroid tumors. No patient had received any treatment before thyroid surgery. Using MiXCR, TCRdb re-called clones from the PCR reads. The table lists some 17,000 clones, about 30% of them singletons. The sample was adjacent normal tissue. The receptor source for this set is a female donor with papillary thyroid cancer or a benign thyroid nodule (not recorded which). Some clones in this sample may be carry-over from other donors' samples.

About this clone: Germline is not matched at one junction end, which may reflect a read error. V usage is TRBV6-2 or TRBV6-3 and J usage is TRBJ2-2; 14 nucleotides align to TRBD2. The CDR3 consists of 16 residues. Looked up from germline, CDR1 is MNHEY and CDR2 is SVGEGT. This CDR3 is CVSSRLAGGSTGELIF. The CDR3 bases are TGTGTCAGCAGTCGACTAGCGGGGGGGAGCACCGGGGAGCTGATTTTT.

The rearrangement links TRBV5-1 to TRBJ2-2; D possibly corresponds to TRBD1 (6 bases). Germline CDR1 is SGHRS and CDR2 is YFSETQ. V lost 3 bases to trimming and J lost 9 bases, with 9 bases between them. This CDR3 has 12 residues. CDR3 nucleotides: TGCGCCAGCAGCTCTACAGGGCGGGAGCTGTTTTTT. This codes for CASSSTGRELFF.

Remarks on this clone: This CDR3 fails to terminate in the conserved phenylalanine or tryptophan, so it likely reflects a read error. J is TRBJ2-1 and V is TRBV11-1; maybe TRBD2 (5 bases). Germline lookup yields CDR1 SGHAT and CDR2 FQDESV (reference sequence). The CDR3 consists of 18 residues. V lost 0 bases, J lost 0 bases, and 15 bases lay in between. The CDR3 spells CASSLARSDWGSYNEQFS. DNA of the CDR3: TGTGCCAGCAGCTTAGCGCGGTCGGACTGGGGCTCCTACAATGAGCAGTTCTCC.

The chain is built from TRBV10-3 and TRBJ2-1, with no clear D. V lost 2 bases and J 7 bases, leaving 6 bases between the germline ends. This CDR3 is 12 amino acids long. Germline CDR1 reads ENHRY; CDR2 reads SYGVKD. The CDR3 spells CAISEPRNEQFF. The CDR3 DNA follows: TGTGCCATCAGTGAGCCTAGAAATGAGCAGTTCTTC.

The V call is TRBV10-3, the J call TRBJ2-2; D possibly corresponds to TRBD2 (6 bases). Germline CDR1 and CDR2: ENHRY and SYGVKD. CDR3 length: 11 residues. V dropped 11 bases and J dropped 7 bases, with 11 bases sitting between them. CDR3 DNA: TGTGCCGTCTCGGGAGTCGGGGAGCTGTTTTTT. Amino acid sequence: CAVSGVGELFF.

The J gene is TRBJ2-1, the V gene TRBV11-2; the match to TRBD2 covers 9 bases. The germline gives CDR1 SGHAT, CDR2 FQNNGV. Losses at the gene ends were 5 bases for V and 6 bases for J; bases not matched to a gene: 11. This CDR3 is built from 16 residues. The CDR3 DNA follows: TGTGCCAGCAGCCCACCTTGGCGGGGGGGGGCCAATGAGCAGTTCTTC. Its protein product is CASSPPWRGGANEQFF.

The table lists this clone with a few counts. The CDR3 bases are TGTGCCAGCAGTTTAACACTAGCGGAAAATAATGAGCAGTTCTTC. Translated, it gives CASSLTLAENNEQFF. The chain employs TRBV12-3 or TRBV12-4 and TRBJ2-1; 8 bases are shared with TRBD2. The V and J ends lost 2 bases and 7 bases, in that order; junction bases with no gene match: 7. This CDR3 comprises 15 residues.

V is TRBV20-1 and J is TRBJ2-7; D is ambiguous. V lost 2 bases, J lost 9 bases, and 17 bases lay in between. The germline V gene has CDR1 DFQATT and CDR2 SNEGSKA (reference sequence). The CDR3 has 13 amino acids. CDR3 bases: TGCAGTGCTAGACTAGTGGGAAGTAATCCGCAGTACTTC. It translates to CSARLVGSNPQYF.

This clone has more than one count but fewer than ten. The chain has TRBV6-1 and TRBJ1-3; unclear D gene. This CDR3 has 14 residues. Germline V CDR1 and CDR2: MNHNS, SASEGT. V was shortened by 6 bases and J by 0 bases, with 9 bases between the two germline ends. The CDR3 region is CASRGRGSGNTIYF. DNA for the CDR3: TGTGCCAGCAGAGGACGGGGCTCTGGAAACACCATATATTTT.

J is TRBJ1-1 and V is TRBV18; no definite D call. In germline, CDR1 is KGHSH, CDR2 LQKENI. The CDR3 sequence is 15 residues long. The V and J ends lost 0 bases and 3 bases respectively, with 11 bases between them. CDR3 amino acids: CASSPPRRLDTEAFF. CDR3 DNA: TGTGCCAGCTCACCACCGAGGCGGCTTGACACTGAAGCTTTCTTT.